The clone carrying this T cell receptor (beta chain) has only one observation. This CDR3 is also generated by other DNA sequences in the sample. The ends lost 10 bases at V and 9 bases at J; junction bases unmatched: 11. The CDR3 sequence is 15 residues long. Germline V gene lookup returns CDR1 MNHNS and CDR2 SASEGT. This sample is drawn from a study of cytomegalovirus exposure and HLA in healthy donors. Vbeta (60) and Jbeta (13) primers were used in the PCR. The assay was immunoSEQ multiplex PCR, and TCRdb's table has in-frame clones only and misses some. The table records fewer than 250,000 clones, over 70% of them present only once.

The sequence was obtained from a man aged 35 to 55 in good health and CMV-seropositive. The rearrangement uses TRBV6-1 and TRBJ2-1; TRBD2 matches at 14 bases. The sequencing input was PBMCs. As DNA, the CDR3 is TGTGCCACCGATGCGCAGGGACTAGCGGGAGCTGAGCAGTTCTTC. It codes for CATDAQGLAGAEQFF.